These T cell receptor beta chains were read from a single sample in a study of blood T cell repertoires in COVID-19. Sequencing used immunoSEQ multiplex PCR; TCRdb keeps in-frame clones, though not all of them. The profile shows 95,000 to 150,000 clones, 60% to 85% of them singletons. Sequenced material: peripheral blood. The receptors shown here come from an older man with acute or convalescent COVID-19. CDR3s include the opening cysteine and the closing phenylalanine or tryptophan. The D gene is left open where the match is weak. Clone size is given for some rows only: seen once, a few or many times, or a class if the clone is expanded.

V gene	J gene	D gene	clone size	CDR3 protein	CDR3 DNA
TRBV19	TRBJ2-1	TRBD2	-	CASSILAGGLYNEQFF	TGTGCCAGTAGTATTCTAGCGGGGGGCCTTTACAATGAGCAGTTCTTC
TRBV28	TRBJ1-1	-	-	CASSSKQIRRGGLVNTEAFF	TGTGCCAGCAGTTCGAAGCAAATAAGACGAGGGGGATTGGTGAACACTGAAGCTTTCTTT
TRBV5-6	TRBJ1-6	-	-	CASSLTGGDSPLHF	TGTGCCAGCAGCTTAACGGGGGGTGATTCACCCCTCCACTTT
TRBV6-2/TRBV6-3	TRBJ2-3	-	-	CASSYFTRASTDTQYF	TGTGCCAGCAGTTACTTTACTAGGGCCAGCACAGATACGCAGTATTTT
TRBV5-4	TRBJ1-1	-	-	CASSLETGDEAFF	TGTGCCAGCAGCTTGGAGACAGGTGACGAAGCTTTCTTT
TRBV27	TRBJ1-2	TRBD1	-	CASSSLGWDRGNGYTF	TGTGCCAGCAGTTCCCTTGGTTGGGACAGGGGGAATGGCTACACCTTC
TRBV9	TRBJ2-3	-	once	CASSDTQGEDTQYF	TGTGCCAGCAGCGACACACAGGGTGAAGATACGCAGTATTTT
TRBV6-2/TRBV6-3	TRBJ1-6	TRBD1	-	CASSRTGPDSPLHF	TGTGCCAGCAGTCGGACAGGGCCCGATTCACCCCTCCACTTT
TRBV19	TRBJ1-4	-	-	CASSTGQSFNEKLFF	TGTGCCAGTAGTACCGGACAGTCCTTTAATGAAAAACTGTTTTTT
TRBV6-2/TRBV6-3	TRBJ2-2	TRBD2	few	CASSFQLAGLTGELFF	TGTGCCAGCAGTTTCCAACTAGCGGGGCTTACCGGGGAGCTGTTTTTT
TRBV5-4	TRBJ1-4	-	few	CASSRARADSNEKLFF	TGTGCCAGCAGCCGGGCCCGCGCAGACAGTAATGAAAAACTGTTTTTT
TRBV7-2	TRBJ1-5	-	few	CASSLGQGHQPQHF	TGTGCCAGCAGCTTAGGGCAGGGGCATCAGCCCCAGCATTTT
TRBV24-1	TRBJ2-2	TRBD1	-	CATSGQGAGELFF	TGTGCCACCAGTGGACAGGGGGCCGGGGAGCTGTTTTTT
TRBV29-1	TRBJ1-2	TRBD1	-	CSADRTYGYTF	TGCAGCGCGGACAGGACCTATGGCTACACCTTC
TRBV18	TRBJ2-7	TRBD1	-	CASSGQDPSYEQYF	TGTGCCAGCTCGGGACAGGACCCCTCCTACGAGCAGTACTTC
TRBV9	TRBJ2-5	-	-	CASSAPRGAQYQETQYF	TGTGCCAGCAGCGCCCCTCGGGGGGCCCAGTACCAAGAGACCCAGTACTTC
TRBV11-2	TRBJ2-7	-	-	CASSLDPDSVREQYF	TGTGCCAGCAGCTTAGACCCAGACAGTGTTCGTGAGCAGTACTTC
TRBV2	TRBJ1-5	TRBD1	once	CASRWDSYYSNQPQHF	TGTGCCAGTAGATGGGACAGCTATTATAGCAATCAGCCCCAGCATTTT
TRBV3-1/TRBV3-2	TRBJ1-1	-	-	CASSQVQAYEAFF	TGTGCCAGCAGCCAAGTACAGGCTTACGAAGCTTTCTTT
TRBV7-7	TRBJ2-5	TRBD1	-	CASSLDLDRGLQETQYF	TGTGCTAGCAGCTTAGATTTAGACAGGGGACTCCAAGAGACCCAGTACTTC
TRBV7-9	TRBJ1-2	-	-	CASSAWTVAHGYTF	TGTGCCAGCAGCGCCTGGACAGTCGCCCATGGCTACACCTTC
TRBV7-3	TRBJ2-3	TRBD1	-	CASSSTAGTGGVDTQYF	TGTGCCAGCAGCTCTACAGCCGGGACAGGGGGAGTAGATACGCAGTATTTT
TRBV14	TRBJ2-1	TRBD1	-	CASSQERQGEQFF	TGTGCCAGCAGCCAAGAAAGACAGGGGGAGCAGTTCTTC
TRBV19	TRBJ1-5	-	many	CASSRLDSGNQPQHF	TGTGCCAGTAGTAGACTGGACAGCGGCAATCAGCCCCAGCATTTT
TRBV6-2/TRBV6-3	TRBJ1-6	TRBD1	-	CASSFVGQGASPLHF	TGTGCCAGCAGTTTCGTTGGACAGGGTGCTTCACCCCTCCACTTT
TRBV5-1	TRBJ1-4	TRBD1	-	CASSPGQGNEKLFF	TGCGCCAGCAGTCCGGGACAGGGGAATGAAAAACTGTTTTTT
TRBV7-8	TRBJ1-5	-	-	CASSLGGLDQPQHF	TGTGCCAGCAGCTTAGGAGGGCTGGATCAGCCCCAGCATTTT
TRBV10-2	TRBJ1-2	-	-	CASSGGPVGYGYTF	TGCGCCAGCAGTGGGGGCCCCGTTGGCTATGGCTACACCTTC
TRBV9	TRBJ2-7	-	-	CASSVGEVHPQYF	TGTGCCAGCAGCGTAGGGGAGGTGCACCCTCAGTACTTC
TRBV5-4	TRBJ1-3	TRBD1	-	CASSPGTGEYPGNTIYF	TGTGCCAGCAGCCCCGGGACAGGGGAATATCCTGGAAACACCATATATTTT
TRBV19	TRBJ2-3	-	-	CASSIALTRGADTQYF	TGTGCCAGTAGTATAGCTCTGACCAGGGGTGCAGATACGCAGTATTTT
TRBV19	TRBJ2-2	TRBD1	few	CASSPGTGVGAGELFF	TGTGCCAGTAGCCCCGGGACAGGGGTGGGTGCCGGGGAGCTGTTTTTT
TRBV29-1	TRBJ1-1	-	-	CSVGGIMNTEAFF	TGCAGCGTGGGGGGGATCATGAACACTGAAGCTTTCTTT
TRBV27	TRBJ2-7	TRBD1	-	CASSSTGHEQYF	TGTGCCAGCAGTTCGACAGGGCATGAGCAGTACTTC
TRBV20-1	TRBJ1-3	-	-	CSAPSGNTIYF	TGCAGTGCTCCCTCCGGAAACACCATATATTTT
TRBV6-5	TRBJ2-3	-	-	CASSFRGAATDTQYF	TGTGCCAGCAGTTTCCGGGGGGCAGCAACAGATACGCAGTATTTT
TRBV5-4	TRBJ2-5	TRBD2	-	CASSSLAAAQETQYF	TGTGCCAGCAGCTCTCTAGCGGCCGCCCAAGAGACCCAGTACTTC
TRBV6-6	TRBJ1-3	TRBD1	-	CASSLPGQGTSSGNTIYF	TGTGCCAGCAGTCTCCCGGGACAGGGGACCTCCTCTGGAAACACCATATATTTT
TRBV6-2/TRBV6-3	TRBJ1-2	TRBD1	-	CASSDWTGESYGYTF	TGTGCCAGCAGTGACTGGACAGGGGAGTCCTATGGCTACACCTTC
TRBV11-3	TRBJ2-1	TRBD2	-	CASSLGLAGATYNEQFF	TGTGCCAGCAGCTTGGGACTAGCGGGTGCCACCTACAATGAGCAGTTCTTC
TRBV27	TRBJ2-3	-	-	CASSFVGGGDTQYF	TGTGCCAGCAGTTTTGTTGGTGGCGGAGATACGCAGTATTTT
TRBV7-8	TRBJ2-3	TRBD2	-	CASSFRGGGGTDTQYF	TGTGCCAGCAGCTTCCGCGGTGGCGGGGGAACAGATACGCAGTATTTT
TRBV9	TRBJ2-7	TRBD1	-	CASSVGTGGVYEQYF	TGTGCCAGCAGCGTCGGGACAGGTGGTGTATACGAGCAGTACTTC
TRBV5-4	TRBJ2-3	-	-	CASSPVGQTSTDTQYF	TGTGCCAGCAGCCCGGTGGGGCAAACTAGCACAGATACGCAGTATTTT
TRBV15	TRBJ2-5	-	few	CATSEGLETQYF	TGTGCCACCAGCGAGGGCCTAGAGACCCAGTACTTC
TRBV7-2	TRBJ1-2	-	once	CASSLATRMWYGYTF	TGTGCCAGCAGCTTAGCGACGCGGATGTGGTATGGCTACACCTTC
TRBV9	TRBJ1-1	-	-	CASSVSAGPNTEAFF	TGTGCCAGCAGCGTATCGGCAGGGCCCAACACTGAAGCTTTCTTT
TRBV7-9	TRBJ1-2	-	-	CASSSEHNYGYTF	TGTGCCAGCAGCTCCGAACATAACTATGGCTACACCTTC
TRBV5-1	TRBJ2-3	-	-	CASSLVSRSTDTQYF	TGCGCCAGCAGCTTGGTCTCCAGGTCCACAGATACGCAGTATTTT
TRBV5-1	TRBJ2-2	TRBD2	few	CASASGGASGELFF	TGCGCCAGCGCTAGCGGGGGGGCCTCCGGGGAGCTGTTTTTT
TRBV4-2	TRBJ1-3	-	-	CASSPYAQGGSSGNTIYF	TGTGCCAGCAGCCCGTACGCGCAGGGAGGGTCCTCTGGAAACACCATATATTTT
TRBV18	TRBJ2-7	TRBD1	-	CASSQWTGGSYEQYF	TGTGCCAGCTCACAATGGACAGGGGGGTCCTACGAGCAGTACTTC
TRBV14	TRBJ1-2	-	-	CASSPTQRYGYTF	TGTGCCAGCAGCCCTACCCAAAGATATGGCTACACCTTC